Below are 21 T cell receptor beta chains sequenced from a single sample in a study of vaccination effects on CD4 cells after COVID-19. Data came from immunoSEQ multiplex PCR; TCRdb stores just in-frame clones and leaves some out. The sample yields tens of thousands of clones, around 73% seen once. Antigens for these TCRs are unknown. In the ViraFEST assay, antigen-specific CD4+ clonotypes were identified by expansion after peptide-pool stimulation. Following culture for roughly 10 days, CD4+ T cells were isolated. The person had a PCR-confirmed SARS-CoV-2 infection during March to December 2020. Source: CD4+ T cells from PBMCs cultured with a peptide pool, taken before COVID-19 vaccination. Every receptor here comes from a human donor who had a prior SARS-CoV-2 infection.

This rearrangement joins TRBV4-1 to TRBJ2-3, with unresolved D. This CDR3 is 15 amino acids long. In germline, CDR1 is MGHRA, CDR2 YSYEKL. The V and J ends lost 1 base and 4 bases respectively, with 12 bases between them. The CDR3 loop is CASSQVAQPSDTQYF. The CDR3 DNA sequence: TGCGCCAGCAGCCAAGTGGCTCAGCCTTCAGATACGCAGTATTTT.

The V and J genes are TRBV5-6 and TRBJ2-1, with D maybe TRBD1 (6 bases). CDR3 length: 16 residues. Germline lookup yields CDR1 SGHDT and CDR2 YYEEEE. V shed 2 bases and J shed 4 bases, with 16 bases lying between them. The CDR3 protein is CASSFLDRQGYNEQFF. CDR3 coding DNA: TGTGCCAGCAGCTTCCTTGACAGGCAAGGGTACAATGAGCAGTTCTTC.

The rearrangement joins TRBV28 to TRBJ1-2; D may be TRBD1 (6 bases). Germline-derived CDR1 and CDR2 are MDHEN and SYDVKM. The CDR3 is 12 residues long. With 2 bases removed from V and 7 bases from J, the gap between germline ends came to 8 bases. The CDR3 DNA follows: TGTGCCAGCAGTTTACTAGGGGGTGGCTACACCTTC. It is translated as CASSLLGGGYTF.

V and J are TRBV6-5 and TRBJ2-5; the D is unclear. Trimming stripped 0 bases from V and 7 bases from J, with 9 bases between. CDR1 and CDR2 (germline): MNHEY, SVGAGI. The CDR3 has 13 amino acids. The CDR3 reads CASSYSNPGTQYF. In DNA, the CDR3 is TGTGCCAGCAGTTACTCGAATCCAGGGACCCAGTACTTC.

Details on this clone: Relative to the germline gene, one junction end is altered; a read error may explain this. The rearrangement joins TRBV5-1 to TRBJ2-6, with D perhaps matching TRBD1 (5 bases). CDR1 SGHRS and CDR2 YFSETQ come from the germline V gene. The length of the CDR3 is 15 residues. This CDR3 reads CASRLGLSGANVLTF. CDR3 nucleotide sequence: TGCGCCAGCAGGTTGGGGCTTTCTGGGGCCAACGTCCTGACTTTC.

Written as DNA, the CDR3 is TGTGCCAGCAGCCCCACCAGGGCAACTAACTATGGCTACACCTTC. It is translated as CASSPTRATNYGYTF. J is TRBJ1-2 and V is TRBV2, with a weak D call TRBD1 (5 bases). This CDR3 has 15 residues. The V gene's germline CDR1 is SNHLY and CDR2 FYNNEI. V was clipped by 6 bases and J by 0 bases, with 14 bases between them. Filled out from reference TRBV2 and TRBJ1-2, the complete variable domain reads EPEVTQTPSHQVTQMGQEVILRCVPISNHLYFYWYRQILGQKVEFLVSFYNNEISEKSEIFDDQFSVERPDGSNFTLKIRSTKLEDSAMYFCASSPTRATNYGYTFGSGTRLTVV.

V is TRBV27 and J is TRBJ1-2; TRBD1 is a possible D gene (6 bases). CDR3 size: 14 residues. The germline gives CDR1 MNHEY, CDR2 SMNVEV (reference sequence). V was trimmed by 4 bases and J by 8 bases, leaving 17 bases between them. The CDR3 loop reads CASSYTGLGGGYTF. CDR3 sequence (DNA): TGTGCCAGCAGTTATACCGGGCTAGGGGGGGGCTACACCTTC.

CDR3 DNA: TGTGCTAGTGGTTTTGGCCCAACCACAGGTTCACCCCTCCACTTT. Its protein product is CASGFGPTTGSPLHF. J is TRBJ1-6 and V is TRBV12-5; maybe TRBD1 (5 bases). Germline CDR1 reads LGHNT; CDR2 reads FRNRAP. The CDR3 length is 15 residues. The V end lost 3 bases, the J end lost 9 bases, and 15 bases lay between the germline ends.

V is TRBV12-5 and J is TRBJ2-1, with TRBD2 identical over 9 bases. Trimming cost V 6 bases and J 11 bases; bases outside gene matches: 20. This CDR3 has 17 amino acids. Germline V lookup: CDR1 LGHNT, CDR2 FRNRAP. Here the CDR3 reads CASGAYLAGEVKFKQFF. DNA for the CDR3: TGTGCTAGTGGCGCCTACTTAGCGGGAGAGGTAAAGTTCAAGCAGTTCTTC.

This chain connects TRBV18 to TRBJ2-2; D ambiguous. V was pared by 4 bases and J by 4 bases, with 7 bases between. The CDR3 extends over 13 amino acids. Germline loops: CDR1 KGHSH, CDR2 LQKENI. CDR3 amino acids: CASSQQITGELFF. The DNA for the CDR3 is TGTGCCAGCTCACAACAGATCACCGGGGAGCTGTTTTTT.

The J gene is TRBJ1-4, the V gene TRBV2; tentative D call: TRBD1 (6 bases). Germline V lookup: CDR1 SNHLY, CDR2 FYNNEI. CDR3 length equals 15 residues. V was clipped by 4 bases and J by 1 base, with 10 bases between them. The CDR3 reads CASSVRRGTNEKLFF. The CDR3 region has the DNA TGTGCCAGCAGTGTGCGCAGGGGAACTAATGAAAAACTGTTTTTT.

This clone showed up just once. The chain recombines TRBV12-3 or TRBV12-4 with TRBJ2-1; no clear D gene. Trimming stripped 5 bases from V and 4 bases from J, with 9 bases between. There are 13 residues in the CDR3. The chain's CDR3 is CASSKGRYNEQFF. As DNA, the CDR3 is TGTGCCAGCAGTAAGGGAAGGTACAATGAGCAGTTCTTC.

This chain links TRBV6-5 with TRBJ2-7; D unclear. This CDR3 spans 15 amino acids. V was shortened by 6 bases and J by 7 bases, with 22 bases between the two germline ends. Looked up from germline, CDR1 is MNHEY and CDR2 is SVGAGI. CDR3 sequence reads: CASSRLRRTSTEQYF. DNA of the CDR3: TGTGCCAGCAGCCGACTTCGACGGACCTCCACGGAGCAGTACTTC.

The chain couples TRBV2 to TRBJ1-6; D is uncertain. Germline CDR1 and CDR2: SNHLY and FYNNEI. The length of the CDR3 is 14 residues. Trimming pared 5 bases from V and 7 bases from J, leaving 12 bases between. CDR3 residues: CASSPIKGNSPLHF. The CDR3 DNA follows: TGTGCCAGCAGTCCAATAAAGGGAAATTCACCCCTCCACTTT.

This clone appeared once. This rearrangement joins TRBV14 to TRBJ2-1, with D perhaps being TRBD1 or TRBD2 (6 bases each). From germline, CDR1 is SGHDN and CDR2 FVKESK. V lost 4 bases, J lost 7 bases, and 44 bases lay in between. The CDR3 length is 24 residues. CDR3 DNA: TGTGCCAGCAGCCCGGCACTCAAAGATAGGCTGCGGGGACCGGGACACCACCGGCGGAATGAGCAGTTCTTC. This sequence encodes CASSPALKDRLRGPGHHRRNEQFF.

The rearrangement uses TRBV6-5 and TRBJ1-2, with D tentatively TRBD1 (5 bases). This CDR3 is built from 14 residues. In germline, CDR1 is MNHEY, CDR2 SVGAGI. V was clipped by 0 bases and J by 4 bases, with 9 bases between them. The CDR3 DNA reads TGTGCCAGCAGTTACTCTACAGGAGGCTATGGCTACACCTTC. Its protein product is CASSYSTGGYGYTF.

The chain uses TRBV11-3 and TRBJ1-1; 7 nucleotides line up with TRBD1. Germline-derived CDR1 and CDR2 are SGHNT and YENEEA. The CDR3 contains 12 residues. Trimming removed 1 base from V and 7 bases from J; junction bases left unmatched: 0. Here the CDR3 DNA reads TGTGCCAGCAGCTTAGGACAGGGTGAAGCTTTCTTT. Residues: CASSLGQGEAFF.

This clone was counted a single time. V and J are TRBV6-1 and TRBJ1-4; 7 bases fit TRBD1. Losses at the gene ends were 1 base for V and 2 bases for J; bases not matched to a gene: 7. This CDR3 comprises 17 residues. Germline values: CDR1 MNHNS, CDR2 SASEGT. CDR3 sequence (DNA): TGTGCCAGCAGTGAAGTGCACACACAGGGGACTAATGAAAAACTGTTTTTT. Its protein is CASSEVHTQGTNEKLFF.

The gene calls are TRBV15 and TRBJ1-5; D possibly corresponds to TRBD1 (6 bases). Per germline, CDR1 LNHNV and CDR2 YYDKDF (reference sequence). Trimming took off 0 bases at V and 5 bases at J, with 11 bases between the two ends. CDR3 size: 15 residues. CDR3 DNA sequence: TGTGCCACCAGCAGAGATAATAAGGGGGATCAGCCCCAGCATTTT. Translating gives CATSRDNKGDQPQHF. The full variable domain, with the rest looked up from reference TRBV15 and TRBJ1-5, is DAMVIQNPRYQVTQFGKPVTLSCSQTLNHNVMYWYQQKSSQAPKLLFHYYDKDFNNEADTPDNFQSRRPNTSFCFLDIRSPGLGDTAMYLCATSRDNKGDQPQHFGDGTRLSIL.

The chain carries TRBV2 and TRBJ2-1, with 8 nucleotides matching TRBD2. Looked up from germline, CDR1 is SNHLY and CDR2 is FYNNEI. CDR3 length: 13 residues. Trimming took 7 bases from V and 3 from J; bases not matched to a gene: 2. The CDR3 coding sequence is TGTGCCAGCAAAGCGGGGGACTACAATGAGCAGTTCTTC. It specifies CASKAGDYNEQFF.

The V gene is TRBV7-2, the J gene TRBJ2-3, with TRBD2 identical over 7 bases. Germline values: CDR1 SGHTA, CDR2 FQGNSA. The V gene end was trimmed by 6 bases and the J gene end by 2 bases; junction bases not matched to a gene: 5. This CDR3 region has 14 residues. CDR3 residues: CASRWGGATDTQYF. DNA of the CDR3: TGTGCCAGCAGATGGGGGGGAGCCACAGATACGCAGTATTTT. Full variable domain (missing parts from reference TRBV7-2 and TRBJ2-3): GAGVSQSPSNKVTEKGKDVELRCDPISGHTALYWYRQSLGQGLEFLIYFQGNSAPDKSGLPSDRFSAERTGGSVSTLTIQRTQQEDSAVYLCASRWGGATDTQYFGPGTRLTVL.